This record covers a single TCR beta chain. In the authors' methods: Reference gene primers were amplified, and this amplification served to estimate nucleated cell counts. Data came from immunoSEQ multiplex PCR; TCRdb stores just in-frame clones and leaves some out. Clone size and the V and J calls come from that table; the DNA yielded D and trimming. The table includes approximately 210,000 clones, about 91% detected once. This sample is part of a study of blood T cell repertoires in COVID-19. Study-level information: PBMCs, B-cell-depleted T cells, or T cells were the source of the cDNA or gDNA that made up the material.

This sequence originates from a woman aged 35 to 49 with acute or convalescent COVID-19. The source material was peripheral blood.

The CDR3 loop is CASSVIQGQMNTEAFF. CDR3 in DNA: TGTGCCAGCAGCGTAATCCAGGGACAGATGAACACTGAAGCTTTCTTT. V gene TRBV7-2 combines with J gene TRBJ1-1; 7 bases are a match to TRBD1. Germline lookup yields CDR1 SGHTA and CDR2 FQGNSA. The CDR3 has 16 amino acids. With 5 bases clipped from V and 0 bases from J, the junction kept 9 bases outside the gene matches.